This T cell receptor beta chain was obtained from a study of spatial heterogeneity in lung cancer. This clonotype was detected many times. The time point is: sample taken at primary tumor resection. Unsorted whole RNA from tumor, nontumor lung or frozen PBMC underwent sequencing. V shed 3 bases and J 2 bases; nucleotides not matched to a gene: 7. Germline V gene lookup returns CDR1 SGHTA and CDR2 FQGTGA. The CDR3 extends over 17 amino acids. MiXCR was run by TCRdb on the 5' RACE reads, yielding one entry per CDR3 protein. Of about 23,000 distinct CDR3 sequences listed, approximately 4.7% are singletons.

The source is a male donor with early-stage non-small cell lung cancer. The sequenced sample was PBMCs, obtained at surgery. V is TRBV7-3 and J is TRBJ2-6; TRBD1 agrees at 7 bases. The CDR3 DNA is TGTGCCAGCAGCTTGAGGGGGCGCACCGCTGGGGCCAACGTCCTGACTTTC. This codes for CASSLRGRTAGANVLTF.